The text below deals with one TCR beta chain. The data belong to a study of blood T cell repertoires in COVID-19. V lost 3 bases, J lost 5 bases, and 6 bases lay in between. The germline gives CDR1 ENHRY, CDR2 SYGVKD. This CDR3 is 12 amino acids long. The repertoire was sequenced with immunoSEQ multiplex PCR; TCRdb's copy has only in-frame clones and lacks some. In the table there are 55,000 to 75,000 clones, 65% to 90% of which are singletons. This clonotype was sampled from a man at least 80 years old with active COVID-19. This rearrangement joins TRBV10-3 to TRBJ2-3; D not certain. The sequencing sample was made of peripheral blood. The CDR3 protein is CAISEQQDTQYF. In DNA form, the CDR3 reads TGTGCCATCAGTGAACAGCAAGATACGCAGTATTTT.